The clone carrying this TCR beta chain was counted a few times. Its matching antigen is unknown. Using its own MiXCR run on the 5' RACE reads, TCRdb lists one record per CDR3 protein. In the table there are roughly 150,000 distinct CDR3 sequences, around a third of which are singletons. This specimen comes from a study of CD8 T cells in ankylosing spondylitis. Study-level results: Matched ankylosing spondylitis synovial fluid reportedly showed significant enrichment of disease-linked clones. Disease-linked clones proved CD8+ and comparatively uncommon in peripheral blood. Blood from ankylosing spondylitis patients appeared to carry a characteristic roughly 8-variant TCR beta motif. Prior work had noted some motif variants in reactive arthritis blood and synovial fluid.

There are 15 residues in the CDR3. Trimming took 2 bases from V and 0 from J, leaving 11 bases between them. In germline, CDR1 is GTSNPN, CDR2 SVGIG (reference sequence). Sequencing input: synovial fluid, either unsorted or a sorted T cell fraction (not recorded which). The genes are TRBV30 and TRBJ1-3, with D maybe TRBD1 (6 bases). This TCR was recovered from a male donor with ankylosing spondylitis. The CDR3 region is CAWSTGLSSGNTIYF. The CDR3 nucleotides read TGTGCCTGGAGTACAGGGTTAAGCTCTGGAAACACCATATATTTT.